This TCR beta chain was recorded in a study of tissue T cells after allogeneic stem cell transplantation. The data were produced by immunoSEQ multiplex PCR, yet TCRdb's version contains in-frame clones alone and is incomplete. The sample has 3,000 to 4,000 clones, over 70% seen once. Adult allogeneic hematopoietic cell transplant recipients with steroid-refractory graft-versus-host disease were prospectively enrolled for research autopsy. V was shortened by 0 bases and J by 6 bases, with 15 bases between the two germline ends. This CDR3 spans 15 amino acids. Germline loops: CDR1 GTSNPN, CDR2 SVGIG (reference sequence).

Sequenced material: small intestine tissue, taken at autopsy. The chain combines TRBV30 with TRBJ1-5, with no clear D. The receptor was isolated from a male patient at least 60 years old with steroid-refractory graft-versus-host disease after an allogeneic stem cell transplant. The graft donor may be the source of some T cells. The CDR3 DNA reads TGTGCCTGGAGTGTAAATGTGGCGGGTCTTCAGCCCCAGCATTTT. It yields the protein CAWSVNVAGLQPQHF.